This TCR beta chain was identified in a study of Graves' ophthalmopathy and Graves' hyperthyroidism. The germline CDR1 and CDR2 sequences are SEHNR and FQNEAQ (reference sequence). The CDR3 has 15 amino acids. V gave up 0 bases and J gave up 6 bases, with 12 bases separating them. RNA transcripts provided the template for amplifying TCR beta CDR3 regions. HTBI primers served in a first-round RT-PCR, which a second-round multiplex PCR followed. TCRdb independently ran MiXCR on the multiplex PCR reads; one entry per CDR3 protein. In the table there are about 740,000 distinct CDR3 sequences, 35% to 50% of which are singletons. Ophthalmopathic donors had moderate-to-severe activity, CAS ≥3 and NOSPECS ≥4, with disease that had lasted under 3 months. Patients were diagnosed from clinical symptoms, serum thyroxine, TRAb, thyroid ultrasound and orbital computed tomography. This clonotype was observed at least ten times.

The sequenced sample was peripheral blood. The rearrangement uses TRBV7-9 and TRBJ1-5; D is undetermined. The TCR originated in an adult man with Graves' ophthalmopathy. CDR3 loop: CASSLAAGRSQPQHF. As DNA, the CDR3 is TGTGCCAGCAGCTTAGCCGCAGGAAGAAGTCAGCCCCAGCATTTT.